This record covers a single TCR beta chain. Its antigen is still unknown. These data originate in a study of vaccination and CD4 T cells after COVID-19. As for the study in general: The cells were exposed to overlapping spike peptides originating from SARS-CoV-2, HCoV-NL63, HCoV-OC43 and HCoV-229E for stimulation.

The treatment: 10-day PBMC culture with coronavirus spike peptide pools or control peptides (ViraFEST assay). Following a culture period (roughly ten days), negative selection was used to isolate CD4+ T cells. There are 16 residues in the CDR3. V trimming: 5 bases; J trimming: 3 bases; junction bases outside the gene matches: 10. Oncomine TCR Beta short-read sequencing was applied to DNA from cultured CD4+ T cells. TCRdb called the PCR reads again in MiXCR, with one record for every CDR3 protein. The table lists some 25,000 distinct CDR3 sequences, around half of them singletons, with roughly 6% in the top ten.

This clonotype was sampled from a human donor who had recovered from COVID-19. The V gene is TRBV12-3 or TRBV12-4, the J gene TRBJ2-1; TRBD2 matches at 7 bases. The material sequenced was CD4+ T cells from blood, cultured in vitro. The CDR3 DNA reads TGTGCCAGCAGTCCCGTCGGGCAGCGGGGCTACAATGAGCAGTTCTTC. Its translation: CASSPVGQRGYNEQFF.